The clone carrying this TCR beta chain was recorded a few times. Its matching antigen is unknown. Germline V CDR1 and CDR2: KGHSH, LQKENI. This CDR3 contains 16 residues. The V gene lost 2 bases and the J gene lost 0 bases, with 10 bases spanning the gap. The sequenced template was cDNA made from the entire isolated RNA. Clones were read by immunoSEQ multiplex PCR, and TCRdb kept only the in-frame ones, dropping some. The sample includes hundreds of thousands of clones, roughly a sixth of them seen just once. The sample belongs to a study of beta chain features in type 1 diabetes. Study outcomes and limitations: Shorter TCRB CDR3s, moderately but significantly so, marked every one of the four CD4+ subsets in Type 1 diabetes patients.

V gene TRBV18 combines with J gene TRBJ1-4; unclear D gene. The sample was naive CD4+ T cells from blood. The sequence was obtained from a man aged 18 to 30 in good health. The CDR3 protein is CASSPVQIPTNEKLFF. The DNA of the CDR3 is TGTGCCAGCTCACCAGTGCAGATACCAACTAATGAAAAACTGTTTTTT.